This T cell receptor (beta chain) originates from a study of shared clonotypes between healthy human individuals. Clones were sequenced by immunoSEQ multiplex PCR, and TCRdb holds only the in-frame ones, with some missing. The sample carries 2 million to 2.5 million clones, more than 80% recorded once. Looked up from germline, CDR1 is SGHTA and CDR2 is FQGNSA. The CDR3 contains 16 residues. Trimming shortened V by 5 bases and J by 0 bases, and 14 bases separated the two germline ends. The receptor's source is a young man in good health. Some clones in this sample may be carry-over from other donors' samples. The specimen was naive CD4+ T cells from PBMCs. Noted subset: CD45RA+ positively selected. The chain employs TRBV7-2 and TRBJ1-3; D is uncertain. CDR3 nucleotides: TGTGCCAGCAGCCCGATGAGGGTCAACTCTGGAAACACCATATATTTT. It specifies CASSPMRVNSGNTIYF.